This TCR beta chain was observed in a study of T cell repertoires in cytomegalovirus infection. The wider study: Peptides in the study included HLA-C-restricted and HLA-B-restricted CMV epitopes. TCR beta signatures that were public indicated CMV infection and matching HLA type. Study observations and caveats: Using cumulative public TCR beta family frequency, the authors identified those who carried CMV together with the relevant HLA.

V was cut by 4 bases and J by 5 bases, with 11 bases left in between. The length of the CDR3 is 13 residues. The germline CDR1 and CDR2 sequences are ENHRY and SYGVKD. As concerns this clonotype: The antigen is not known.

TCRdb passed the reads through MiXCR, listing each CDR3 protein once. Of 400,000 to 600,000 distinct CDR3 sequences listed, under 55% were seen once; the top ten hold approximately 40%. This chain joins TRBV10-3 and TRBJ2-5; D is possibly TRBD2 (5 bases). This clonotype originated in a human donor in good health (CMV status not recorded). Some clones in this sample may be carry-over from other donors' samples. The specimen was cultured PBMCs, collected from culture after CMV antigen stimulation. The CDR3 sequence: CAISVSAGETQYF. For the CDR3, the DNA is TGTGCCATCAGTGTGTCCGCGGGCGAGACCCAGTACTTC.